This TCR beta chain was identified during a study of T cell responses to AZD1222 COVID-19 vaccine (dated by TCRdb to about 2021). The study in broad terms: AZD1222 recipients with second doses at about 4 weeks or about 12 weeks were pooled, because spike-specific TCR depth and breadth did not differ between schedules. TCR sequencing covered fewer than 250 trial participants: about 210 given two doses of AZD1222 and approximately 26 given two doses of MenACWY control vaccine. Trial participants were enrolled by age into 18-55, 56-69 and 70-plus year subgroups, with approximately 160, 26 and 62 TCR-sequenced participants respectively.

What the study reported, not specific to this receptor: Most participants were white British and females outnumbered males, and the authors suggested that clonal diversity may have been underestimated. In the small 56-69-year group, the increase in depth fell short of significance, most likely because of low power. Vaccine-associated CD4 TCRs spanned the whole spike protein, with dominant responses in regions 160-218 and 743-854. No day 14 peak-response samples were available, so repertoires were characterized only after the peak T cell response. After two AZD1222 doses, both the breadth and the depth of spike-specific TCRs were significantly higher than at day 0 and than in MenACWY recipients. Only five to seven AZD1222 recipients were SARS-CoV-2 seropositive at baseline, limiting conclusions about previously exposed vaccinees. Reportedly, almost half of the unique spike-specific TCRs recognized epitopes lying outside the regions that are mutated in the B.1.351 and B.1.1.7 variants.

The germline V gene (reference sequence) gives CDR1 as MNHEY and CDR2 as SMNVEV. Trimming removed 5 bases from V and 0 bases from J, leaving 10 bases between the germline ends. The CDR3 contains 14 residues, cysteine and phenylalanine counted. The only DNA kept is the CDR3, 42 bases in frame from the first base. The CDR3 regions of human TCRbeta chains were analyzed by immunosequencing. The authors' analysis ran thus. Repertoire TCRs were checked for matches against a reference library of SARS-CoV-2-specific TCRs that had been generated using the MIRA antigen-specificity platform. Breadth meant the fraction of unique TCRs that were SARS-CoV-2-associated, whereas depth meant the fraction of total T cells that were SARS-CoV-2-associated. Using the MIRA data, each spike-specific TCR was mapped to the spike region that the TCR reacts to and placed in a CD4 or CD8 class. Log10-transformed breadth and depth values were compared by one-way ANOVA with Sidak's multiple comparisons tests. This is the immuneACCESS table as TCRdb keeps it, with only in-frame sequences that have V and J called. A part of the clones is gone; compared with another copy, unresolved V genes explain less than half, and the rest is unexplained. V and J calls and clone size are those listed in that table; D and trimming were worked out from the DNA. The sample table lists approximately 88,000 clones, around 92% of them with a count of one. The top ten constitute approximately 5.2% of the sample.

In the case of this clone: Its antigen target is currently unknown. No much larger clonotype is one base removed from it; base qualities were not supplied.

The time point label, as the study defines it: baseline before first vaccination. Vaccinee samples were obtained from the UK trials COV001 and COV002, which included a single-blind randomized controlled phase 2/3 trial of AZD1222 (ChAdOx1 nCoV-19) in healthy adults. For TCRbeta chain sequencing, PBMC samples were collected from trial participants at day 0 and at day 28 after the second dose. Recombination connected TRBV27 to TRBJ1-1, with no reliable assignment of the D segment. This clonotype was obtained from an adult in good health. This specimen consisted of peripheral blood, obtained on day 0 of AZD1222 vaccination. The encoded CDR3 is CASSPSGVNTEAFF. The sequence in DNA is TGTGCCAGCAGTCCGTCCGGGGTGAACACTGAAGCTTTCTTT.